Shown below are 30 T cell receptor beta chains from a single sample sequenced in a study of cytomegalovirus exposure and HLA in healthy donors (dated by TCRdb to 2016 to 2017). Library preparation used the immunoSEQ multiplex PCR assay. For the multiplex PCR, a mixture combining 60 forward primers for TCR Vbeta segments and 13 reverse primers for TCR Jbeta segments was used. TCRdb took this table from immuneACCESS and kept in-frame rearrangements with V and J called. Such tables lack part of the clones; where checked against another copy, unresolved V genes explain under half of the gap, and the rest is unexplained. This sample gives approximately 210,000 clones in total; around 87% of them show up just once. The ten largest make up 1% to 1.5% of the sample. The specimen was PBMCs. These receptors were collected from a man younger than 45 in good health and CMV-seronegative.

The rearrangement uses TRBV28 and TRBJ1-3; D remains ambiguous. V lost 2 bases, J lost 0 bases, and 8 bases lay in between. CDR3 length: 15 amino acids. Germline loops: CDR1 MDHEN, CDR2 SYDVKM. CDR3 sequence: CASSLPPSSGNTIYF. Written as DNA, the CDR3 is TGTGCCAGCAGTTTACCCCCTAGCTCTGGAAACACCATATATTTT.

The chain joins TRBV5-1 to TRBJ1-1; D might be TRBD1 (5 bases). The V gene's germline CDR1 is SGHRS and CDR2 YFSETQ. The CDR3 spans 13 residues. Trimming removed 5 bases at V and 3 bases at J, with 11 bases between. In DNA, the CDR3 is TGCGCCAGCAGTTTCGGGGGGGACACTGAAGCTTTCTTT. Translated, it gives CASSFGGDTEAFF.

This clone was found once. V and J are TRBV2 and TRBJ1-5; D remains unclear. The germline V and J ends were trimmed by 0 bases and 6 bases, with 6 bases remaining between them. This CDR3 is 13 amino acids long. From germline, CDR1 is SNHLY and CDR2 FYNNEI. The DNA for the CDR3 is TGTGCCAGCAGTGAAGCCATACTTCAGCCCCAGCATTTT. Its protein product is CASSEAILQPQHF. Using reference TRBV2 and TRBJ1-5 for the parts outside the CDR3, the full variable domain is EPEVTQTPSHQVTQMGQEVILRCVPISNHLYFYWYRQILGQKVEFLVSFYNNEISEKSEIFDDQFSVERPDGSNFTLKIRSTKLEDSAMYFCASSEAILQPQHFGDGTRLSIL.

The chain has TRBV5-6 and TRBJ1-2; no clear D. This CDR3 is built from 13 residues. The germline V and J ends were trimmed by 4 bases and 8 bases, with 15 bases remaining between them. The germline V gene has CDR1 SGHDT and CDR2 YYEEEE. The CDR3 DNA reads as TGTGCCAGCAGCGAACAACTACCGGGGGGCTACACCTTC. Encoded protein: CASSEQLPGGYTF.

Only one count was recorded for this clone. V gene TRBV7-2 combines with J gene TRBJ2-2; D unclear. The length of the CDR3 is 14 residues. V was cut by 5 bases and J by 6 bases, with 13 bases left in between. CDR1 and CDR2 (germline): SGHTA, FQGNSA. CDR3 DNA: TGTGCCAGCAGCCAAGATCGAGAAGCCGGGGAGCTGTTTTTT. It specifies CASSQDREAGELFF.

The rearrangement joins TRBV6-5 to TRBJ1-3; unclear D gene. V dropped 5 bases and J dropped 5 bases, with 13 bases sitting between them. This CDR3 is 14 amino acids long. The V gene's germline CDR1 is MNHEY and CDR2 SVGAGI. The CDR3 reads CASSPLGQRNTIYF. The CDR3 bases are TGTGCCAGCAGTCCCCTCGGTCAAAGAAACACCATATATTTT.

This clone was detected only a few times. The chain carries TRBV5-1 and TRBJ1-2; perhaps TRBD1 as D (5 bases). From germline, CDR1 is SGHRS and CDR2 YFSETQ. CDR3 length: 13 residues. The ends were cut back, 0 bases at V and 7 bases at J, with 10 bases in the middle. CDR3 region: CASSLVRDSGYTF. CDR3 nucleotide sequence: TGCGCCAGCAGCTTGGTCAGGGATAGTGGCTACACCTTC. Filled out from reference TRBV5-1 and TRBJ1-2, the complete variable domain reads KAGVTQTPRYLIKTRGQQVTLSCSPISGHRSVSWYQQTPGQGLQFLFEYFSETQRNKGNFPGRFSGRQFSNSRSEMNVSTLELGDSALYLCASSLVRDSGYTFGSGTRLTVV.

The CDR3 region is CASSFAATNSPLHF. CDR3 coding DNA: TGTGCCAGTAGTTTCGCGGCGACTAATTCACCCCTCCACTTT. The chain uses TRBV19 and TRBJ1-6; D not resolved. CDR3 length: 14 amino acids. Germline V CDR1 and CDR2: LNHDA, SQIVND (reference sequence). V shed 5 bases and J shed 6 bases, with 11 bases lying between them. Based on the CDR3 plus reference TRBV19 and TRBJ1-6, the full variable domain is DGGITQSPKYLFRKEGQNVTLSCEQNLNHDAMYWYRQDPGQGLRLIYYSQIVNDFQKGDIAEGYSVSREKKESFPLTVTSAQKNPTAFYLCASSFAATNSPLHFGNGTRLTVT.

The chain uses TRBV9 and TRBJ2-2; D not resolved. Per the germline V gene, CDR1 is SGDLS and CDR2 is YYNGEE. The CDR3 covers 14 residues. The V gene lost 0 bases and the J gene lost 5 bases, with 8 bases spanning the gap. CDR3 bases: TGTGCCAGCAGCGTAGTTGAGGAGACCGGGGAGCTGTTTTTT. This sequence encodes CASSVVEETGELFF.

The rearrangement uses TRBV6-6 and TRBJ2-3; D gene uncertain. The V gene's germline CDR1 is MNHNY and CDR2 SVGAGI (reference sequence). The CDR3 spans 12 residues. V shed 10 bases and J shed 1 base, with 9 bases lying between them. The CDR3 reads CANYLRTDTQYF. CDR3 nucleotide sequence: TGTGCCAACTACCTTCGCACAGATACGCAGTATTTT.

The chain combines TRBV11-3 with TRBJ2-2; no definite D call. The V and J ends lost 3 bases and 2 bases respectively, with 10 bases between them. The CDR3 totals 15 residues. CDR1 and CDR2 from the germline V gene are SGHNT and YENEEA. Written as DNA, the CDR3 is TGTGCCAGCAGCTTTGACGGGTCTAACACCGGGGAGCTGTTTTTT. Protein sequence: CASSFDGSNTGELFF.

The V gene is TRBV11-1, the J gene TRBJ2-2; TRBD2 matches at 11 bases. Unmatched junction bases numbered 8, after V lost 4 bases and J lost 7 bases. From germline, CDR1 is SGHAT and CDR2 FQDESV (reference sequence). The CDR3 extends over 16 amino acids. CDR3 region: CASSYRSGRAGGELFF. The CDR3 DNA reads TGTGCCAGCAGCTATCGTAGCGGGAGGGCAGGCGGGGAGCTGTTTTTT.

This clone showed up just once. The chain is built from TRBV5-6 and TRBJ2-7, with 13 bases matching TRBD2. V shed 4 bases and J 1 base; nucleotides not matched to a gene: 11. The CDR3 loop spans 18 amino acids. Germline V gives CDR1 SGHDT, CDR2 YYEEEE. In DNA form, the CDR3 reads TGTGCCAGCAGCCGACTAGCGGGAGGTCCCTGGGGGTCCTACGAGCAGTACTTC. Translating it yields CASSRLAGGPWGSYEQYF.

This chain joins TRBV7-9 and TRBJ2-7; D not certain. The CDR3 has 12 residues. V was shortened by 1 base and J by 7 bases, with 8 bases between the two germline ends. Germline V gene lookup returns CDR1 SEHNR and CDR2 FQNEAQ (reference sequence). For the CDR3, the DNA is TGTGCCAGCAGCTTAGGCCCAGTGGAGCAGTACTTC. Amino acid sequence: CASSLGPVEQYF.

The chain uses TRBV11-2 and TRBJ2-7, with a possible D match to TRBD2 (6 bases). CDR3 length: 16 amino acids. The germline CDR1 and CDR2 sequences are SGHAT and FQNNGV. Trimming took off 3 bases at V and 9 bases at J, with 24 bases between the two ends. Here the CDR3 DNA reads TGTGCCAGCAGCTTTGGGTTGTCGGGAGCGGATCGTTGGCAGTACTTC. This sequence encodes CASSFGLSGADRWQYF.

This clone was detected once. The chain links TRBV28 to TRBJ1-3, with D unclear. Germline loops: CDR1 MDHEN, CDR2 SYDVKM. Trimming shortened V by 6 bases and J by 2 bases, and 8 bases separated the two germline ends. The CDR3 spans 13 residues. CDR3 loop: CASSTPAGNTIYF. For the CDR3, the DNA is TGTGCCAGCAGCACCCCGGCTGGAAACACCATATATTTT.

The CDR3 loop reads CASRVSGGGQPQHF. The CDR3, as DNA: TGTGCCAGTAGGGTCTCAGGGGGAGGTCAGCCCCAGCATTTT. The chain has TRBV19 and TRBJ1-5; 7 bases align to TRBD1. V trimming: 6 bases; J trimming: 6 bases; junction bases outside the gene matches: 8. CDR3 size: 14 residues. CDR1 LNHDA and CDR2 SQIVND come from the germline V gene (reference sequence).

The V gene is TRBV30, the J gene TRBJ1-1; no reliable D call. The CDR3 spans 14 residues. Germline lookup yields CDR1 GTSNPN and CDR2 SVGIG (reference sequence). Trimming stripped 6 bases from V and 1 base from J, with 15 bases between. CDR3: CACGGGSGNTEAFF. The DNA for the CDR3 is TGTGCCTGCGGTGGTGGGTCAGGGAACACTGAAGCTTTCTTT.

The CDR3 DNA follows: TGTGCCAGCAGTTTATCCGGGACAGGGTACCATGAGCAGTTCTTC. This sequence encodes CASSLSGTGYHEQFF. V is TRBV27 and J is TRBJ2-1; 9 bases map to TRBD1. V gave up 0 bases and J gave up 8 bases; unmatched junction bases: 5. This CDR3 spans 15 amino acids. CDR1 is MNHEY and CDR2 is SMNVEV in the germline V gene (reference sequence).

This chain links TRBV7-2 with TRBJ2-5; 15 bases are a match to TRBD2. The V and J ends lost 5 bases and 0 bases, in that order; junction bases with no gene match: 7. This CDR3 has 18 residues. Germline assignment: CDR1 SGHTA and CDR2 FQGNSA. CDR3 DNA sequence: TGTGCCAGCAGCCAATGGACTAGCGGGGGGGCGAACCAAGAGACCCAGTACTTC. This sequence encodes CASSQWTSGGANQETQYF.

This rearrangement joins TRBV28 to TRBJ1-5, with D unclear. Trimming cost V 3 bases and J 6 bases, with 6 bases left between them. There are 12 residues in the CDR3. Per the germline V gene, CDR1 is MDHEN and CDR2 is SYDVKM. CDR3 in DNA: TGTGCCAGCAGTTTCTTCGGTCAGCCCCAGCATTTT. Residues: CASSFFGQPQHF.

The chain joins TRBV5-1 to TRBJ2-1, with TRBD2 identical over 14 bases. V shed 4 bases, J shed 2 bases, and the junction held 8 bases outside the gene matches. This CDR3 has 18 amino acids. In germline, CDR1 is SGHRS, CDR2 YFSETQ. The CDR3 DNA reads TGCGCCAGCAGCCCGGGACTAGCGGGAGCACTTGCCTACAATGAGCAGTTCTTC. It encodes CASSPGLAGALAYNEQFF. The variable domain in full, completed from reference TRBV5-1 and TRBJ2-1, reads KAGVTQTPRYLIKTRGQQVTLSCSPISGHRSVSWYQQTPGQGLQFLFEYFSETQRNKGNFPGRFSGRQFSNSRSEMNVSTLELGDSALYLCASSPGLAGALAYNEQFFGPGTRLTVL.

DNA for the CDR3: TGCAGTGGCTACAGCTCCTACGAGCAGTACTTC. Amino acid sequence: CSGYSSYEQYF. This rearrangement joins TRBV20-1 to TRBJ2-7; D is unclear. This CDR3 is 11 amino acids long. V was pared by 7 bases and J by 0 bases, with 7 bases between. The germline CDR1 and CDR2 sequences are DFQATT and SNEGSKA (reference sequence).

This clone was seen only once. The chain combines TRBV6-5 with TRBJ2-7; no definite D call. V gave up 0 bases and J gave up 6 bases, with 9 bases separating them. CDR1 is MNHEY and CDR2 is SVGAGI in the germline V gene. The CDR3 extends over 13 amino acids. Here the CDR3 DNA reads TGTGCCAGCAGTTACTCGACGGGTTCCGAGCAGTACTTC. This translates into CASSYSTGSEQYF.

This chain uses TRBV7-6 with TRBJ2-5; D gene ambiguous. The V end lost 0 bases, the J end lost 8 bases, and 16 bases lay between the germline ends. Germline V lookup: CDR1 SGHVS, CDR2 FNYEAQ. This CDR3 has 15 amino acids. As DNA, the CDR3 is TGTGCCAGCAGCTTAGCTCTATCCCTCTCCAATACCCAGTACTTC. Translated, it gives CASSLALSLSNTQYF.

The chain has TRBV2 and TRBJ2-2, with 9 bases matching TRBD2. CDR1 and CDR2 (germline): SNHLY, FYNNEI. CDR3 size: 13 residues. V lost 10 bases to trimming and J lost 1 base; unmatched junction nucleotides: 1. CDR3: CATLAGNTGELFF. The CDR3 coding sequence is TGTGCCACACTAGCGGGGAACACCGGGGAGCTGTTTTTT.

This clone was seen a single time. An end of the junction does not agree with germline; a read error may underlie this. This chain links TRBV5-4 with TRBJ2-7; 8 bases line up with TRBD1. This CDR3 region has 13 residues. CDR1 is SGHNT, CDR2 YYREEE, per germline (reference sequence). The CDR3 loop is CASSLPGQGEQHF. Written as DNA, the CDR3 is TGTGCCAGCAGCTTGCCTGGACAGGGCGAGCAGCACTTC.

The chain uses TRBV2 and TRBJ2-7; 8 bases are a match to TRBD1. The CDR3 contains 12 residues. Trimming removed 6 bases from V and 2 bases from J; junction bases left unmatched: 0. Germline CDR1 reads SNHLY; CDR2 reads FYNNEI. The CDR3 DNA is TGTGCCAGCAGACAGGGGGCCTACGAGCAGTACTTC. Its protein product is CASRQGAYEQYF.

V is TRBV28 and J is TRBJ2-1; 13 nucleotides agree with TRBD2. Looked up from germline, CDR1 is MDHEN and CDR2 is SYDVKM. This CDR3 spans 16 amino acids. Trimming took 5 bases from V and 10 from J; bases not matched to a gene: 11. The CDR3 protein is CASSPQLAGGQREQFF. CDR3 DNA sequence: TGTGCCAGCAGTCCACAACTAGCGGGAGGGCAACGGGAGCAGTTCTTC.

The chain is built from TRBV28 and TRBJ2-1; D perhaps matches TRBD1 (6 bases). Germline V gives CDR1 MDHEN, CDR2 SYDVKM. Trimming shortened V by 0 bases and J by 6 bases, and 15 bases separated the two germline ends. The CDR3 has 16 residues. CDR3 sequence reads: CASSLWTGPQGNEQFF. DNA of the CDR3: TGTGCCAGCAGTTTATGGACAGGCCCTCAAGGCAATGAGCAGTTCTTC.